These 24 T cell receptor beta chains were all obtained from the same sample, sequenced in a study of blood T cell repertoires in COVID-19. Assay used: immunoSEQ multiplex PCR; TCRdb lists only in-frame clones, some missing. The sample shows 150,000 to 200,000 clones, 78% of them seen only once. The sequenced material came from peripheral blood. Receptors originate from a woman aged 80 or over with active or convalescent COVID-19.

This clone was counted a single time. The chain has TRBV4-3 and TRBJ2-3; 11 bases fit TRBD2. Germline CDR1 LGHNA, CDR2 YSLEER. This CDR3 is built from 20 residues. V dropped 0 bases and J dropped 0; count of bases not matched to a gene: 11. CDR3 nucleotides: TGCGCCAGCAGCCAAGATTTATCACTAGCGGGGGACCTAAGCACAGATACGCAGTATTTT. Translated, it gives CASSQDLSLAGDLSTDTQYF.

This chain links TRBV12-3 or TRBV12-4 with TRBJ2-2; the match to TRBD1 covers 8 bases. The V segment lost 5 bases and the J segment 10 bases; nucleotides outside the gene matches: 3. The CDR3 runs to 12 residues. The CDR3 DNA reads as TGTGCCAGCAGTCAACAGGGGGTGGAGCTGTTTTTT. Translation: CASSQQGVELFF.

This chain joins TRBV7-2 and TRBJ1-3; D perhaps matches TRBD1 (6 bases). Trimming stripped 5 bases from V and 4 bases from J, with 12 bases between. CDR3 size: 14 residues. Looked up from germline, CDR1 is SGHTA and CDR2 is FQGNSA. The CDR3 coding sequence is TGTGCCAGCAGCGCCCGGACAGCCGGAAACACCATATATTTT. Its protein product is CASSARTAGNTIYF.

The table lists this clone with a count of one. The chain links TRBV5-4 to TRBJ2-5, with D possibly TRBD1 on 5 matching bases. Trimming stripped 4 bases from V and 2 bases from J, with 15 bases between. The CDR3 spans 15 residues. Germline assignment: CDR1 SGHNT and CDR2 YYREEE (reference sequence). Here the CDR3 DNA reads TGTGCCAGCAGCCCATCCGGTTCAGGGCAAGAGACCCAGTACTTC. It codes for CASSPSGSGQETQYF.

V usage is TRBV7-6 and J usage is TRBJ1-1; weak D call: TRBD1 (5 bases). Germline V gene lookup returns CDR1 SGHVS and CDR2 FNYEAQ. V shed 3 bases and J shed 4 bases, with 9 bases lying between them. This CDR3 is built from 13 residues. The CDR3 DNA is TGTGCCAGCAGCTTCGGGGGTTCCACTGAAGCTTTCTTT. As protein: CASSFGGSTEAFF.

The rearrangement uses TRBV29-1 and TRBJ2-1; 9 nucleotides agree with TRBD1. Trimming took 2 bases from V and 5 from J; bases not matched to a gene: 10. This CDR3 has 16 residues. Germline CDR1 SQVTM, CDR2 ANQGSEA. This chain's CDR3 is CSVENGTGTLNNEQFF. CDR3 in DNA: TGCAGCGTTGAAAACGGGACAGGGACCCTTAACAATGAGCAGTTCTTC.

This clone appeared once. V is TRBV2 and J is TRBJ2-2, with a possible D match to TRBD1 (5 bases). The CDR3 totals 18 residues. Germline V gives CDR1 SNHLY, CDR2 FYNNEI. V lost 7 bases to trimming and J lost 2 bases, with 23 bases between them. The CDR3 loop is CASTERGPRITNTGELFF. CDR3 coding DNA: TGTGCCAGCACCGAAAGGGGTCCCCGCATCACAAACACCGGGGAGCTGTTTTTT.

CDR3 coding DNA: TGTGCCAGCAGTGCCGGGACATTGAACACTGAAGCTTTCTTT. As protein: CASSAGTLNTEAFF. The chain employs TRBV2 and TRBJ1-1; TRBD1 is a possible D gene (6 bases). V lost 4 bases and J lost 0, with 9 bases in between. The V gene's germline CDR1 is SNHLY and CDR2 FYNNEI. The CDR3 has 14 amino acids.

This chain uses TRBV6-2 or TRBV6-3 with TRBJ2-3; D is possibly TRBD2 (6 bases). Between the trimmed V and J ends, which lost 3 bases and 2 bases, there was a span of 12 bases. CDR3 length: 15 amino acids. The germline CDR1 and CDR2 sequences are MNHEY and SVGEGT. The CDR3 bases are TGTGCCAGCAGTTATACTGCGGGGACCACAGATACGCAGTATTTT. Translation gives CASSYTAGTTDTQYF.

This chain joins TRBV4-2 and TRBJ2-3; perhaps TRBD2 as D (5 bases). V dropped 1 base and J dropped 4 bases, with 9 bases sitting between them. This CDR3 contains 14 residues. Germline V gives CDR1 LGHNA, CDR2 YNFKEQ. The CDR3 DNA reads as TGTGCCAGCAGCCAAGTGCGGGCCTCAGATACGCAGTATTTT. It codes for CASSQVRASDTQYF.

A single count supports this clone. The chain has TRBV5-6 and TRBJ1-2; unclear D gene. Trimming left V 4 bases short and J 4 bases short, with 5 bases between. Per the germline V gene, CDR1 is SGHDT and CDR2 is YYEEEE. This CDR3 is built from 11 residues. The chain's CDR3 is CASSNFYGYTF. The CDR3 DNA follows: TGTGCCAGCAGCAACTTCTATGGCTACACCTTC. Looking up the rest from reference TRBV5-6 and TRBJ1-2 gives the full variable domain: DAGVTQSPTHLIKTRGQQVTLRCSPKSGHDTVSWYQQALGQGPQFIFQYYEEEERQRGNFPDRFSGHQFPNYSSELNVNALLLGDSALYLCASSNFYGYTFGSGTRLTVV.

In its sample, this clone was seen a few times. The chain combines TRBV10-3 with TRBJ1-6; 7 bases map to TRBD1. The CDR3 runs 15 residues. Germline V gene sequence: CDR1 ENHRY, CDR2 SYGVKD. With V trimmed by 6 bases and J by 5 bases, 7 bases remained unmatched. CDR3 in DNA: TGTGCCATCAGGCCCGGGACAGTCAATAATTCACCCCTCCACTTT. Its protein product is CAIRPGTVNNSPLHF.

The genes are TRBV5-6 and TRBJ2-1, with TRBD2 identical over 14 bases. Trimming cost V 3 bases and J 6 bases; bases outside gene matches: 2. The CDR3 runs to 15 residues. The germline gives CDR1 SGHDT, CDR2 YYEEEE. CDR3 sequence (DNA): TGTGCCAGCAGCTCCGGGACTAGCGGGGGCAATGAGCAGTTCTTC. Amino acids: CASSSGTSGGNEQFF. Variable domain in full (rest from reference TRBV5-6 and TRBJ2-1): DAGVTQSPTHLIKTRGQQVTLRCSPKSGHDTVSWYQQALGQGPQFIFQYYEEEERQRGNFPDRFSGHQFPNYSSELNVNALLLGDSALYLCASSSGTSGGNEQFFGPGTRLTVL.

In regard to this clone: The limits of the CDR3 on the DNA are not certain, so only TCRdb's listed CDR3 is given. This chain uses TRBV5-1 with TRBJ2-2; the table's D call of TRBD2 was not tested on the DNA. The CDR3 extends over 17 residues, inclusive of both ends. Germline-derived CDR1 and CDR2 are SGHRS and YFSETQ. The CDR3: CASSSLASGGGPGSCFF.

The sample holds many counts of this clone. The chain couples TRBV18 to TRBJ2-1, with TRBD2 identical over 12 bases. After removal of 3 bases from V and 9 bases from J, the junction contained 9 bases not matched to a gene. There are 16 residues in the CDR3. Germline CDR1 KGHSH, CDR2 LQKENI. CDR3 region: CASSPSPSGGAIEQFF. The CDR3 DNA sequence: TGTGCCAGCTCACCTTCCCCTAGCGGGGGGGCGATTGAGCAGTTCTTC.

The genes are TRBV30 and TRBJ2-5; perhaps TRBD2 as D (6 bases). The CDR3 totals 12 residues. Between the trimmed V and J ends, which lost 1 base and 5 bases, there was a span of 8 bases. Germline V gives CDR1 GTSNPN, CDR2 SVGIG (reference sequence). CDR3 amino acids: CAWSGSGETQYF. The CDR3 bases are TGTGCCTGGAGTGGAAGCGGGGAGACCCAGTACTTC. The full variable domain, rest sourced from reference TRBV30 and TRBJ2-5, is SQTIHQWPATLVQPVGSPLSLECTVEGTSNPNLYWYRQAAGRGLQLLFYSVGIGQISSEVPQNLSASRPQDRQFILSSKKLLLSDSGFYLCAWSGSGETQYFGPGTRLLVL.

This chain connects TRBV19 to TRBJ2-3; D is perhaps TRBD2 (5 bases). This CDR3 spans 17 amino acids. The germline gives CDR1 LNHDA, CDR2 SQIVND (reference sequence). Trimming took off 0 bases at V and 1 base at J, with 14 bases between the two ends. The CDR3 nucleotides read TGTGCCAGTAGTATAGATCCCTCCGGGAATGGCACAGATACGCAGTATTTT. Amino acids: CASSIDPSGNGTDTQYF. The full variable domain, its missing parts supplied by reference TRBV19 and TRBJ2-3, is DGGITQSPKYLFRKEGQNVTLSCEQNLNHDAMYWYRQDPGQGLRLIYYSQIVNDFQKGDIAEGYSVSREKKESFPLTVTSAQKNPTAFYLCASSIDPSGNGTDTQYFGPGTRLTVL.

V gene TRBV7-6 combines with J gene TRBJ2-2; D perhaps matches TRBD1 (6 bases). Germline V gene lookup returns CDR1 SGHVS and CDR2 FNYEAQ. The CDR3 runs to 14 residues. V was clipped by 5 bases and J by 7 bases, with 14 bases between them. CDR3 sequence: CASSPLTGHGELFF. CDR3 coding DNA: TGTGCCAGCAGCCCACTGACAGGCCACGGGGAGCTGTTTTTT.

As concerns this clone: Likely a read error: the CDR3 ends without its conserved phenylalanine or tryptophan. It is unclear where the CDR3 begins or ends on the DNA, so no DNA is shown, and the CDR3 is as TCRdb lists it. J is TRBJ1-2 and V is TRBV11-3. The germline V gene encodes CDR1 SGHNT and CDR2 YENEEA. Counting both end residues, the CDR3 totals 12 amino acids. CDR3 loop: CASSSEVAFVTP.

This chain links TRBV25-1 with TRBJ1-2; D is unresolved. Per germline, CDR1 MGHDK and CDR2 SYGVNS. The CDR3 contains 15 residues. The V end was cut by 2 bases, the J end by 6 bases, with 16 bases between. CDR3 amino acids: CASSEPAAGMDGYTF. CDR3 coding DNA: TGTGCCAGCAGTGAACCTGCAGCGGGTATGGATGGCTACACCTTC.

The chain links TRBV3-1 (or the pseudogene TRBV3-2) to TRBJ1-2, with 9 bases identical to TRBD1. Germline V gene lookup returns CDR1 LGHDT and CDR2 YNNKEL (reference sequence). J lost 4 bases, V lost 4 bases, and 4 bases had no gene match. The CDR3 runs 14 residues. CDR3 nucleotides: TGTGCCAGCAGCCTACCGGGACAGGGCTATGGCTACACCTTC. Its protein product is CASSLPGQGYGYTF.

This clone was observed a single time. The chain combines TRBV28 with TRBJ1-1, with 9 bases that match TRBD1. Trimming took 6 bases from V and 0 from J; bases not matched to a gene: 5. CDR3 length: 15 residues. Germline CDR1 and CDR2: MDHEN and SYDVKM. The CDR3 here is CASRDTGGVNTEAFF. The CDR3 bases are TGTGCCAGCAGGGATACAGGGGGCGTGAACACTGAAGCTTTCTTT.

The chain uses TRBV18 and TRBJ1-4, with 8 positions matching TRBD1. Germline CDR1 KGHSH, CDR2 LQKENI. CDR3 size: 15 residues. The J segment lost 6 bases and the V segment lost 3 bases, leaving 6 bases of the junction unmatched. The CDR3 bases are TGTGCCAGCTCACCCGGACAGGGTGGTTATGAAAAACTGTTTTTT. Protein: CASSPGQGGYEKLFF. Together with reference TRBV18 and TRBJ1-4, the CDR3 gives the full variable domain: NAGVMQNPRHLVRRRGQEARLRCSPMKGHSHVYWYRQLPEEGLKFMVYLQKENIIDESGMPKERFSAEFPKEGPSILRIQQVVRGDSAAYFCASSPGQGGYEKLFFGSGTQLSVL.

In its sample, this clone was seen a few times. The chain links TRBV12-3 or TRBV12-4 to TRBJ1-3; unclear D gene. The V end was cut by 5 bases, the J end by 4 bases, with 6 bases between. This CDR3 region has 12 residues. The CDR3 loop reads CASSIAGNTIYF. CDR3 DNA sequence: TGTGCCAGCAGTATCGCGGGAAACACCATATATTTT.